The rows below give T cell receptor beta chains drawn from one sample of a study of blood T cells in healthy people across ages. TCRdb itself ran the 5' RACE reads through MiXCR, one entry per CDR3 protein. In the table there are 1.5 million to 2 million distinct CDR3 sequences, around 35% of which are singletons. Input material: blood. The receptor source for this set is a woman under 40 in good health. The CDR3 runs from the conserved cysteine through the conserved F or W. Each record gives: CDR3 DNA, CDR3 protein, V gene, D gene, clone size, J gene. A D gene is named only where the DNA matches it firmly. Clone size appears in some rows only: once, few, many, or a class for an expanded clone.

cdr3_nt: TGTGCCAGCGAAGAGGGGGCAGGGGCCTATGGCTACACCTTC; cdr3_aa: CASEEGAGAYGYTF; v_call: TRBV12-3/TRBV12-4; d_call: TRBD1; clone_size: NA; j_call: TRBJ1-2
cdr3_nt: TGCTGCGTTGAAGATCGGCTAGCGGGGGCTTTGTACCAAGAGACCCAGTACTTC; cdr3_aa: CCVEDRLAGALYQETQYF; v_call: TRBV29-1; d_call: TRBD2; clone_size: NA; j_call: TRBJ2-5
cdr3_nt: TGTGCCAGCAGCCAAACGAATAGCGGGAAGTACTACGAGCAGTACTTC; cdr3_aa: CASSQTNSGKYYEQYF; v_call: TRBV4-2; d_call: TRBD2; clone_size: few; j_call: TRBJ2-7
cdr3_nt: TGTGCCAGCTGGGGGGCAGGTAATACTGGGGCCAACGTCCTGACTTTC; cdr3_aa: CASWGAGNTGANVLTF; v_call: TRBV7-6; d_call: NA; clone_size: NA; j_call: TRBJ2-6
cdr3_nt: TGCAGTGTTACTAAGGGACCGGTCACAGATACGCAGTATTTT; cdr3_aa: CSVTKGPVTDTQYF; v_call: TRBV20-1; d_call: NA; clone_size: NA; j_call: TRBJ2-3
cdr3_nt: TGCAGTGCTTCGATAGGAGGACTTAGCAATCAGCCCCAGCATTTT; cdr3_aa: CSASIGGLSNQPQHF; v_call: TRBV20-1; d_call: NA; clone_size: NA; j_call: TRBJ1-5
cdr3_nt: TGCAGCGTTGAAGGGGGTCGCGAAGGAACCCGGTACTTC; cdr3_aa: CSVEGGREGTRYF; v_call: TRBV29-1; d_call: NA; clone_size: NA; j_call: TRBJ2-5
cdr3_nt: TGCAGTGCTAGAGTGAGCGGGAGGGTCTACAATGAGCAGTTCTTC; cdr3_aa: CSARVSGRVYNEQFF; v_call: TRBV20-1; d_call: TRBD2; clone_size: few; j_call: TRBJ2-1
cdr3_nt: TGCGCCAGCAGCATCCTAGACAGGCTAAGCTCCTACGAGCAGTACTTC; cdr3_aa: CASSILDRLSSYEQYF; v_call: TRBV4-1; d_call: NA; clone_size: many; j_call: TRBJ2-7
cdr3_nt: TGTGCCAGCCTGGGGCGGGACCCTCTCGAGCAGTACTTC; cdr3_aa: CASLGRDPLEQYF; v_call: TRBV9; d_call: NA; clone_size: few; j_call: TRBJ2-7
cdr3_nt: TGTGCCAGCAGCTTTTCATCACGGACAGAAGAGACCCAGTACTTC; cdr3_aa: CASSFSSRTEETQYF; v_call: TRBV7-9; d_call: NA; clone_size: many; j_call: TRBJ2-5
cdr3_nt: TGTGCCAGCAGCTTAGGAAACTACTACGAGCAGTACTTC; cdr3_aa: CASSLGNYYEQYF; v_call: TRBV13; d_call: NA; clone_size: NA; j_call: TRBJ2-7